The 21 T cell receptor beta chains in this list originate from one sample, sequenced in a study of persistence of HIV-infected CD4 T cells. The stimulus was lysate of CMV-infected fibroblasts, around 10 ug/mL. CD40L/CD69 double-negative CD45RO-high memory CD4+ T cells were collected. No cognate antigen is known for these TCRs. The immunoSEQ assay was version 4, run in survey mode. Assay used: immunoSEQ multiplex PCR; TCRdb lists only in-frame clones, some missing. The data hold under 60,000 clones, with under 85% observed a single time. Source: CD4+ T cells sorted from PBMCs after roughly 18-hour stimulation, taken from a patient who received antiretroviral therapy. The receptors stem from an adult man with HIV who was CMV-seropositive.

The gene calls are TRBV6-1 and TRBJ1-5; the D gene is possibly TRBD1 (6 bases). Germline-derived CDR1 and CDR2 are MNHNS and SASEGT. CDR3 size: 13 residues. V was trimmed by 2 bases and J by 7 bases, leaving 9 bases between them. The CDR3 nucleotides read TGTGCCAGCAGTGAAAGGGGGGGCCAGCCCCAGCATTTT. Its protein product is CASSERGGQPQHF.

The chain couples TRBV29-1 to TRBJ1-4, with a weak D call TRBD1 (5 bases). The V end lost 4 bases, the J end lost 0 bases, and 18 bases lay between the germline ends. CDR1 SQVTM and CDR2 ANQGSEA come from the germline V gene. The CDR3 extends over 17 amino acids. Here the CDR3 reads CSVGVRGVTATNEKLFF. CDR3 bases: TGCAGCGTTGGGGTAAGGGGCGTAACTGCAACTAATGAAAAACTGTTTTTT. Supplemented by reference TRBV29-1 and TRBJ1-4, the full variable domain reads SAVISQKPSRDICQRGTSLTIQCQVDSQVTMMFWYRQQPGQSLTLIATANQGSEATYESGFVIDKFPISRPNLTFSTLTVSNMSPEDSSIYLCSVGVRGVTATNEKLFFGSGTQLSVL.

V and J are TRBV27 and TRBJ2-7; 7 bases fit TRBD2. V trimming: 7 bases; J trimming: 3 bases; junction bases outside the gene matches: 9. The germline CDR1 and CDR2 sequences are MNHEY and SMNVEV (reference sequence). This CDR3 region has 14 residues. The DNA for the CDR3 is TGTGCCAGCAAAAGGGCGGGAGATCACTACGAGCAGTACTTC. Amino acids: CASKRAGDHYEQYF.

This chain joins TRBV29-1 and TRBJ1-1, with 12 bases lining up with TRBD1. The CDR3 loop spans 14 amino acids. Germline loops: CDR1 SQVTM, CDR2 ANQGSEA. J was trimmed by 4 bases and V by 5 bases; bases with no gene match: 5. CDR3 sequence: CSVRDRGRSTEAFF. The CDR3 DNA reads TGCAGCGTTCGGGACAGGGGGCGAAGCACTGAAGCTTTCTTT. The full variable domain, with the rest looked up from reference TRBV29-1 and TRBJ1-1, is SAVISQKPSRDICQRGTSLTIQCQVDSQVTMMFWYRQQPGQSLTLIATANQGSEATYESGFVIDKFPISRPNLTFSTLTVSNMSPEDSSIYLCSVRDRGRSTEAFFGQGTRLTVV.

The CDR3 coding sequence is TGTGCCAGCAGTGAAGCGGGGGGGTCCTCTGGAAACACCATATATTTT. Translated, it gives CASSEAGGSSGNTIYF. The rearrangement joins TRBV6-1 to TRBJ1-3; maybe TRBD1 (5 bases). Per the germline V gene, CDR1 is MNHNS and CDR2 is SASEGT. The CDR3 sequence is 16 residues long. V was cut by 0 bases and J by 0 bases, with 9 bases left in between.

Here the CDR3 reads CASSLGTGGYGYTF. CDR3 sequence (DNA): TGCGCCAGCAGCTTGGGAACAGGAGGCTATGGCTACACCTTC. This chain joins TRBV5-1 and TRBJ1-2, with D tentatively TRBD1 (5 bases). CDR3 length: 14 residues. Trimming removed 0 bases at V and 4 bases at J, with 10 bases between. Germline V gene lookup returns CDR1 SGHRS and CDR2 YFSETQ.

The sample holds one count of this clone. This sequence joins TRBV14 and TRBJ2-7, with D unresolved. Germline values: CDR1 SGHDN, CDR2 FVKESK. This CDR3 region has 12 residues. Trimming stripped 1 base from V and 9 bases from J, with 10 bases between. DNA of the CDR3: TGTGCCAGCAGCCAAGGAGGTCGAGGGCAGTACTTC. As protein: CASSQGGRGQYF.

J is TRBJ1-2 and V is TRBV4-2; D gene uncertain. Trimming stripped 0 bases from V and 4 bases from J, with 15 bases between. Germline V gene lookup returns CDR1 LGHNA and CDR2 YNFKEQ. This CDR3 is built from 16 residues. CDR3 in DNA: TGTGCCAGCAGCCAAGAGGAAAATTCGGGCCTCTATGGCTACACCTTC. It codes for CASSQEENSGLYGYTF.

This clone has only a few counts. The chain combines TRBV19 with TRBJ1-6; TRBD1 matches at 10 bases. J gave up 7 bases and V 5 bases, and 11 bases lay outside the gene matches. Germline assignment: CDR1 LNHDA and CDR2 SQIVND (reference sequence). The CDR3 has 17 amino acids. The CDR3: CASSSERDRGVNSPLHF. The CDR3 DNA reads TGTGCCAGTAGTTCGGAGCGGGACAGGGGTGTGAATTCACCCCTCCACTTT.

J is TRBJ2-2 and V is TRBV9; 10 bases match TRBD2. The CDR3 consists of 19 residues. Trimming removed 4 bases from V and 5 bases from J; junction bases left unmatched: 17. Germline CDR1 and CDR2: SGDLS and YYNGEE. The CDR3, as DNA: TGTGCCAGCAGCCCCAGACAGGGAATAGCGGGGGGAGGAACCGGGGAGCTGTTTTTT. It is translated as CASSPRQGIAGGGTGELFF.

J is TRBJ1-2 and V is TRBV9, with 8 bases matching TRBD1. The V gene's germline CDR1 is SGDLS and CDR2 YYNGEE. V gave up 0 bases and J gave up 8 bases; unmatched junction bases: 9. The CDR3 is made up of 15 amino acids. The chain's CDR3 is CASSVGEGQGLGYTF. As DNA, the CDR3 is TGTGCCAGCAGCGTAGGGGAAGGACAGGGCCTAGGCTACACCTTC.

The rearrangement links TRBV19 to TRBJ2-5; 8 bases match TRBD2. The CDR3 extends over 16 amino acids. Looked up from germline, CDR1 is LNHDA and CDR2 is SQIVND (reference sequence). J gave up 5 bases and V 3 bases, and 11 bases lay outside the gene matches. As DNA, the CDR3 is TGTGCCAGTAGTATCCCCTCGGCGGGAGGTGTGGAGACCCAGTACTTC. Amino acids: CASSIPSAGGVETQYF.

V gene TRBV5-4 combines with J gene TRBJ2-4; 9 positions match TRBD2. This CDR3 spans 17 amino acids. V dropped 4 bases and J dropped 0; count of bases not matched to a gene: 8. Per germline, CDR1 SGHNT and CDR2 YYREEE (reference sequence). The CDR3 protein is CASSPGAGGLAKNIQYF. The CDR3, as DNA: TGTGCCAGCAGCCCTGGGGCGGGGGGGCTAGCCAAAAACATTCAGTACTTC.

J is TRBJ2-5 and V is TRBV5-4; 7 nucleotides agree with TRBD1. CDR3 size: 16 residues. Germline V gives CDR1 SGHNT, CDR2 YYREEE (reference sequence). The V and J ends lost 4 bases and 2 bases, in that order; junction bases with no gene match: 11. The CDR3 loop is CASSTKQGKGQETQYF. CDR3 DNA: TGTGCCAGCAGCACAAAACAGGGGAAAGGGCAAGAGACCCAGTACTTC.

V gene TRBV7-6 combines with J gene TRBJ2-7; 10 positions agree with TRBD1. Germline trimming cut 5 bases from V and 1 base from J; bases unmatched to any gene: 5. The CDR3 is 15 residues long. The V gene's germline CDR1 is SGHVS and CDR2 FNYEAQ. CDR3 DNA sequence: TGTGCCAGCAGCCTTGGGGGACAGGGGTCCTACGAGCAGTACTTC. Residues: CASSLGGQGSYEQYF.

The chain employs TRBV2 and TRBJ1-5, with D hard to call. V lost 2 bases, J lost 4 bases, and 6 bases lay in between. The CDR3 loop spans 13 amino acids. Germline V gene data show CDR1 as SNHLY and CDR2 as FYNNEI. The CDR3 bases are TGTGCCAGCAGTGAAACCAGGAATCAGCCCCAGCATTTT. Amino acids: CASSETRNQPQHF.

The chain combines TRBV10-2 with TRBJ1-6, with 7 positions matching TRBD1. The CDR3 consists of 14 residues. Germline trimming cut 6 bases from V and 10 bases from J; bases unmatched to any gene: 9. CDR1 and CDR2 from the germline V gene are WSHSY and SAAADI. The CDR3 nucleotides are TGCGCCAGCAGCGCGACAGGGTTGGGGTCACCCCTCCACTTT. Amino acids: CASSATGLGSPLHF.

This chain uses TRBV30 with TRBJ1-5, with D hard to call. The CDR3 consists of 14 residues. Looked up from germline, CDR1 is GTSNPN and CDR2 is SVGIG (reference sequence). Trimming cost V 0 bases and J 3 bases, with 9 bases left between them. As DNA, the CDR3 is TGTGCCTGGAGTGTAGGCCAGATCAATCAGCCCCAGCATTTT. Translation gives CAWSVGQINQPQHF.

The table lists this clone with a few counts. Other DNA sequences from this sample encode an identical CDR3 as well. This chain joins TRBV18 and TRBJ1-4, with a possible D match to TRBD1 (6 bases). The CDR3 has 14 residues. Germline V lookup: CDR1 KGHSH, CDR2 LQKENI. Trimming took 6 bases from V and 3 from J, leaving 11 bases between them. Here the CDR3 DNA reads TGTGCCAGCTCCCCGGACAGAGCTAATGAAAAACTGTTTTTT. Translation: CASSPDRANEKLFF.

V gene TRBV18 combines with J gene TRBJ1-1, with a possible D match to TRBD1 (6 bases). The CDR3 sequence is 19 residues long. V lost 0 bases, J lost 5 bases, and 25 bases lay in between. In germline, CDR1 is KGHSH, CDR2 LQKENI. The CDR3 sequence: CASSPPLGYRAVVGTEAFF. DNA for the CDR3: TGTGCCAGCTCACCACCCCTGGGCTACAGGGCGGTAGTCGGGACTGAAGCTTTCTTT.

This clone was counted between two and nine times. This CDR3 is CAWKHPGQPQHF. The DNA for the CDR3 is TGTGCCTGGAAACACCCGGGTCAGCCCCAGCATTTT. The V gene is TRBV30, the J gene TRBJ1-5, with D unresolved. Germline V gene lookup returns CDR1 GTSNPN and CDR2 SVGIG (reference sequence). V gave up 4 bases and J gave up 6 bases, with 10 bases separating them. The CDR3 covers 12 residues.